A selection of T cell receptor beta chains follows, all from one sample in a study of blood T cell repertoires in COVID-19. TCRdb's table, derived via immunoSEQ multiplex PCR, lists solely in-frame clones and lacks some. The table has 200,000 to 250,000 clones, 80% to 90% seen once; the top ten hold approximately 3.5%. The sample consisted of PBMCs or T cells enriched from blood (not recorded which). These receptors all stem from a woman in her thirties who had been exposed to COVID-19. Both conserved end residues are part of each CDR3. D genes are given only for firm matches. Only some rows state a clone size, as once, few, many or a class for expanded clones.

abundance	d_gene	v_gene	j_gene	CDR3nt	CDR3aa
once	TRBD2	TRBV30	TRBJ2-1	TGTGCCTGGAGTTTAAAGACTAGCGGAGACTACAATGAGCAGTTCTTC	CAWSLKTSGDYNEQFF
.	.	TRBV2	TRBJ2-7	TGTGCCAGCAGTGGACTGGAGGGACGCGGCAGCTCCTACGAGCAGTACTTC	CASSGLEGRGSSYEQYF
.	TRBD1	TRBV5-1	TRBJ1-1	TGCGCCAGCAGCTCAATGACAGGGGGGACTGAAGCTTTCTTT	CASSSMTGGTEAFF
.	.	TRBV5-4	TRBJ2-7	TGTGCCAGCAGCTTTGGCACAGGGAGAGGGACCGAGCAGTACTTC	CASSFGTGRGTEQYF
.	.	TRBV9	TRBJ2-1	TGTGCCAGCAGCGAGAGGAGATCTGGTGAGCAGTTCTTC	CASSERRSGEQFF
.	.	TRBV7-9	TRBJ1-2	TGTGCCAGCAGCTTCCCCGCGGACTACGATGGCTACACCTTC	CASSFPADYDGYTF
.	.	TRBV15	TRBJ2-3	TGTGCCACCAGCAGAGGAGAAGGGGAGGGCACAGATACGCAGTATTTT	CATSRGEGEGTDTQYF
.	.	TRBV4-1	TRBJ1-1	TGCGCCAGCAGCCAACCAACAGGGACCGAAGCTTTCTTT	CASSQPTGTEAFF
few	.	TRBV4-1	TRBJ2-2	TGCGCCAGCAGCCAAGATTACCCCCGGGGGTCCGGGGAGCTGTTTTTT	CASSQDYPRGSGELFF
.	.	TRBV3-1/TRBV3-2	TRBJ2-2	TGTGCCAGCAGCCAGGGTGGTAGACCGGGCGGGGAGCTGTTTTTT	CASSQGGRPGGELFF
.	TRBD1	TRBV2	TRBJ1-1	TGTGCCCTGCGGGGACAGTTGAACACTGAAGCTTTCTTT	CALRGQLNTEAFF
.	.	TRBV11-2	TRBJ1-2	TGTGCCAGCAGCTTCAGGGGAAGGGGCTATGGCTACACCTTC	CASSFRGRGYGYTF
.	.	TRBV7-9	TRBJ1-1	TGTGCCAGCAGCTCCGACTCGAACACTGAAGCTTTCTTT	CASSSDSNTEAFF
.	TRBD2	TRBV5-6	TRBJ2-1	TGTGCCAGCAGCGTTAGCGGGAGTGTGTACAATGAGCAGTTCTTC	CASSVSGSVYNEQFF
.	TRBD1	TRBV9	TRBJ1-5	TGTGCCAGCAGCGGTACAGGGGGGCGTCAGCCCCAGCATTTT	CASSGTGGRQPQHF
.	.	TRBV11-3	TRBJ1-1	TGTGCCAGCAGCTTTACGAGGGCCACTGAAGCTTTCTTT	CASSFTRATEAFF
.	.	TRBV12-3/TRBV12-4	TRBJ1-4	TGTGCCAGCAGTTTACGGGGTGGAGAAAAACTGTTTTTT	CASSLRGGEKLFF
.	TRBD1	TRBV5-4	TRBJ1-4	TGTGCCAGCAGCCTCGGGACAGCTAATGAAAAACTGTTTTTT	CASSLGTANEKLFF
.	.	TRBV24-1	TRBJ2-2	TGTGCCACCAGTTCCAGGGGTCCCACCGGGGAGCTGTTTTTT	CATSSRGPTGELFF
.	.	TRBV18	TRBJ2-5	TGTGCCAGCTCACCACGGCAGAATATCCAAGAGACCCAGTACTTC	CASSPRQNIQETQYF
.	TRBD2	TRBV7-9	TRBJ2-2	TGTGCCAGCAGCATGGTAGCGGGAGTGGACACCGGGGAGCTGTTTTTT	CASSMVAGVDTGELFF
.	.	TRBV29-1	TRBJ2-7	TGCAGCGTGATCCCCACAGGGACCTACGAGCAGTACTTC	CSVIPTGTYEQYF
.	TRBD1	TRBV7-8	TRBJ2-2	TGTGCCAGCAGCTTACGTCCGGGACAGGGTCCGGGGGAGCTGTTTTTT	CASSLRPGQGPGELFF
.	.	TRBV5-5	TRBJ2-7	TGTGCCAGCAGCCCGGGAAGGCCCCAGGAGCAGTACTTC	CASSPGRPQEQYF
.	.	TRBV9	TRBJ2-7	TGTGCCAGCAGCCGAGGGGGAACGAGCTCCTACGAGCAGTACTTC	CASSRGGTSSYEQYF
.	TRBD1	TRBV2	TRBJ1-1	TGTGCCAGCAGTGGGGGGGGACAGGCCCTTTTT	CASSGGGQALF
.	.	TRBV12-3/TRBV12-4	TRBJ1-2	TGTGCCAGCAGCAGGGGAGTACATGGCTACACCTTC	CASSRGVHGYTF
.	.	TRBV27	TRBJ1-2	TGTGCCAGCAGCTTAGGCGATCCAGGGTGGGGGGACTATGGCTACACCTTC	CASSLGDPGWGDYGYTF
.	TRBD1	TRBV10-3	TRBJ2-3	TGTGCCATCAGTGGATATGAAACCGGGACAGGGGGAGATACGCAGTATTTT	CAISGYETGTGGDTQYF
.	TRBD2	TRBV4-2	TRBJ2-1	TGTGCCAGCAGCCAAGGTACTGGTGGACTAGCGGGAGTGGGAAATGAGCAGTTCTTC	CASSQGTGGLAGVGNEQFF
once	TRBD2	TRBV9	TRBJ2-7	TGTGCCTCTCGGAACCCCGGGACTAGTTCAGACGAGCAGTACTTC	CASRNPGTSSDEQYF
once	TRBD2	TRBV12-3/TRBV12-4	TRBJ2-1	TGTGCCACCACGACTAGCGTCAATGAGCAGTTCTTC	CATTTSVNEQFF
.	TRBD1	TRBV19	TRBJ1-5	TGTGCCAGTAGTGGTCGTACCGGGACAGGGGACCAGCCCCAGCATTTT	CASSGRTGTGDQPQHF
.	.	TRBV29-1	TRBJ2-1	TGCAGCGTTGGGTCAATTAGCTCCTACAATGAGCAGTTCTTC	CSVGSISSYNEQFF
.	TRBD1	TRBV6-5	TRBJ1-5	TGTGCCAGCAGCGGGACAGGGGGTTTATTTCAGCCCCAGCATTTT	CASSGTGGLFQPQHF
.	.	TRBV5-4	TRBJ2-5	TGTGCCAGCAGCTTGTCCCTCGGGGAGACCCAGTACTTC	CASSLSLGETQYF
.	TRBD1	TRBV27	TRBJ1-6	TGTGCCAGCAGTTTTTACGGGACAGGGGGCGCGGTATCACCCCTCCACTTT	CASSFYGTGGAVSPLHF
.	TRBD1	TRBV30	TRBJ1-4	TGTGCCTGGAGTGCAAAGGGACAGTTTGGAAAACTGTTTTTT	CAWSAKGQFGKLFF
.	TRBD1	TRBV24-1	TRBJ1-1	TGTGCCACAAGGACAGGGGGGGAGAACACTGAAGCTTTCTTT	CATRTGGENTEAFF
.	TRBD1	TRBV11-2	TRBJ1-1	TGTGCCAGCAGCTCGGACAGGGGTACTGAAGCTTTCTTT	CASSSDRGTEAFF
.	TRBD1	TRBV28	TRBJ1-2	TGTGCCAGCAGTTTTCTTAAACTGGACAGGAGCTATGGCTACACCTTC	CASSFLKLDRSYGYTF
.	.	TRBV3-1/TRBV3-2	TRBJ1-4	TGTGCCAGCAGCCAGGCGAGGCCCTATAATGAAAAACTGTTTTTT	CASSQARPYNEKLFF
.	.	TRBV7-2	TRBJ2-4	TGTGCCAGCAGCCGGGACTGGGATGGAATTCAGTACTTC	CASSRDWDGIQYF
.	.	TRBV5-1	TRBJ2-6	TGCGCCAGCAGGGTTACAGGTGTTGGGGCCAACGTCCTGACTTTC	CASRVTGVGANVLTF
.	TRBD1	TRBV9	TRBJ1-3	TGTGCCAGCAGCGCCAGTACAGGGGGTGGAAACACCATATATTTT	CASSASTGGGNTIYF
.	TRBD1	TRBV2	TRBJ2-7	TGTGCCAGCTTCAACAGGGGGACTTACGAGCAGTACTTC	CASFNRGTYEQYF
.	.	TRBV9	TRBJ2-1	TGTGCCAGCAGCGTAGGATTAAGTAGCTTTGTCGGGAGAGGAGGAGGGGAGCAGTTCTTC	CASSVGLSSFVGRGGGEQFF